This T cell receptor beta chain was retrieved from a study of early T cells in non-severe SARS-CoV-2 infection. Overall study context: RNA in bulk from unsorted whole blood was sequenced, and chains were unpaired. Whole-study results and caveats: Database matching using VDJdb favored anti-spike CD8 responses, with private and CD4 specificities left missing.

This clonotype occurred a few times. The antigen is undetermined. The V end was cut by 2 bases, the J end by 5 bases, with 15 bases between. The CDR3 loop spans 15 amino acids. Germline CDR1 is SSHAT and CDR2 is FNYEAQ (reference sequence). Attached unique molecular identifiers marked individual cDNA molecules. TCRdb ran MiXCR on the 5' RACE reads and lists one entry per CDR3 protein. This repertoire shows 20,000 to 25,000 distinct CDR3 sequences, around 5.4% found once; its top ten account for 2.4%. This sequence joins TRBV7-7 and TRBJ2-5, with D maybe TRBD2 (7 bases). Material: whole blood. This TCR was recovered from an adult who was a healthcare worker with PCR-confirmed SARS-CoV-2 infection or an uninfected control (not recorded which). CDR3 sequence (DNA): TGTGCCAGCAGCTTAAGGGCGGGGGCGGCTGAGACCCAGTACTTC. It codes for CASSLRAGAAETQYF. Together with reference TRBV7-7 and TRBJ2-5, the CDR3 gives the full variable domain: GAGVSQSPRYKVTKRGQDVTLRCDPISSHATLYWYQQALGQGPEFLTYFNYEAQPDKSGLPSDRFSAERPEGSISTLTIQRTEQRDSAMYRCASSLRAGAAETQYFGPGTRLLVL.